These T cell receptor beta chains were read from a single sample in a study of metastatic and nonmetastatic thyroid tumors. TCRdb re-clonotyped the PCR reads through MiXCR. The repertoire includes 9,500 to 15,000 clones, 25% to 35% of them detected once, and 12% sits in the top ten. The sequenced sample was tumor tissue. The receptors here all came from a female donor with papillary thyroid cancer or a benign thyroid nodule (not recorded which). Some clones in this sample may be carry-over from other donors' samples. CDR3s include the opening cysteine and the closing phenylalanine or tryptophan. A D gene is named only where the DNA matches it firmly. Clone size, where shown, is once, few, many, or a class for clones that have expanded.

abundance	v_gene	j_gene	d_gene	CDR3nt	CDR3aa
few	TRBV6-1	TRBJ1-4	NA	TGTGCCAGCAGTGGGACGGTGAATGAAAAACTGTTTTTT	CASSGTVNEKLFF
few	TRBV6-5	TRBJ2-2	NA	TGTGCCAGCAGTTTGCGGGGCAACACCGGGGAGCTGTTTTTT	CASSLRGNTGELFF
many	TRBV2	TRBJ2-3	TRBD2	TGTGCCACAGGGCGGCGGGGGTGGAAGTATTTT	CATGRRGWKYF
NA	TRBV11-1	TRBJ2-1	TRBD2	TGTGCCAGCAGCTTGACTAGCGGGAGGGCCACCGATGAGCAGTTCTTC	CASSLTSGRATDEQFF
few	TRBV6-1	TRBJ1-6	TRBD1	TGTGCCAGCAGTGAACCCGCCGAGGGACAGGGGTCTTCACCCCTCCACTTT	CASSEPAEGQGSSPLHF
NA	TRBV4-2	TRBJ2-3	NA	TGTGCCAGCAGCCAAGTGTCCCGGGGGGCTATGGGAGATACGCAGTATTTT	CASSQVSRGAMGDTQYF
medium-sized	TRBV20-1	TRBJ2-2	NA	TGCAGTGCTCCGTCTGCTGGTAGGGAGCTGTTTTTT	CSAPSAGRELFF
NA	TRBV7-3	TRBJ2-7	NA	TGTGCCAGCAGCTCGGACGCTAACTACGAGCAGTACTTC	CASSSDANYEQYF
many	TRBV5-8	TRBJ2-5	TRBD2	TGTGCCAGCAGCTTGGGTTGGCGGGAGCTAAAAGAGACCCAGTACTTC	CASSLGWRELKETQYF
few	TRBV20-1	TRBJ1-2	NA	TGCAGTGCACGTGGCTACACCTTC	CSARGYTF
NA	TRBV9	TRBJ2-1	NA	TGTGCCAGCAGCGTAGTCGACGAAGCCTATGAGCAGTTCTTC	CASSVVDEAYEQFF
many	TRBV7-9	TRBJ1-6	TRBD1	TGTGCCAGCAGCTCAATCTCAGGGGGCAATTCACCCCTCCACTTT	CASSSISGGNSPLHF
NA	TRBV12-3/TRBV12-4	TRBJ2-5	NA	TGTGCCAGCAGTTTAAACTGGGGGGCTGCAGAGACCCAGTACTTC	CASSLNWGAAETQYF
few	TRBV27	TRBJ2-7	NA	TGTGCCAGCAGTTCAGGGTGCCGGGGAGGCGAGCAGTACTTC	CASSSGCRGGEQYF
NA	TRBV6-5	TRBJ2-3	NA	TGTGCCAGCAGGCCCGTACAGGGTAAGGTGGACACAGATACGCAGTATTTT	CASRPVQGKVDTDTQYF
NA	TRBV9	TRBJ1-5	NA	TGTGCCAGCAGCGGGAGCAATCAGCCCCAGCATTTT	CASSGSNQPQHF
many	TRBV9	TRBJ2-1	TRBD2	TGTGCCAGCAGCGTGACTAGCGGGAGGGTTGATGAGCAGTTCTTC	CASSVTSGRVDEQFF
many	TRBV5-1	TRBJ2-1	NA	TGCGCCAGCAGCTCTACTATTCACCCTTCCTACAATGAGCAGTTCTTC	CASSSTIHPSYNEQFF
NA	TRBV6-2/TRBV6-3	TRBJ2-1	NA	TGTGCCAGCACCCAAGGACTTGAGCAGTTCTTC	CASTQGLEQFF
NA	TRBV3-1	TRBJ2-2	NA	TGTGCCAGCAGCCTTAACTGGGTGACCGGGGAGCTGTTTTTT	CASSLNWVTGELFF